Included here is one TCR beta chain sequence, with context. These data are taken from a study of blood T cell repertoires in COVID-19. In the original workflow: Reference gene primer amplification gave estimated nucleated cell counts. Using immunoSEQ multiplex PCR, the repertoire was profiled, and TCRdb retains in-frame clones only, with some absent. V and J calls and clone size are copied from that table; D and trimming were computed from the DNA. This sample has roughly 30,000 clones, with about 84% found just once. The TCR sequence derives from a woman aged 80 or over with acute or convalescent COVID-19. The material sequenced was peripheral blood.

The DNA for the CDR3 is TGTGCCAGCAGTTACCTGCTAGCGGGAGCCGGGGAGCTGTTTTTT. As protein: CASSYLLAGAGELFF. The chain couples TRBV6-6 to TRBJ2-2; 10 positions match TRBD2. V lost 2 bases, J lost 6 bases, and 3 bases stayed unmatched. CDR1 is MNHNY and CDR2 is SVGAGI in the germline V gene (reference sequence). The CDR3 has 15 amino acids.